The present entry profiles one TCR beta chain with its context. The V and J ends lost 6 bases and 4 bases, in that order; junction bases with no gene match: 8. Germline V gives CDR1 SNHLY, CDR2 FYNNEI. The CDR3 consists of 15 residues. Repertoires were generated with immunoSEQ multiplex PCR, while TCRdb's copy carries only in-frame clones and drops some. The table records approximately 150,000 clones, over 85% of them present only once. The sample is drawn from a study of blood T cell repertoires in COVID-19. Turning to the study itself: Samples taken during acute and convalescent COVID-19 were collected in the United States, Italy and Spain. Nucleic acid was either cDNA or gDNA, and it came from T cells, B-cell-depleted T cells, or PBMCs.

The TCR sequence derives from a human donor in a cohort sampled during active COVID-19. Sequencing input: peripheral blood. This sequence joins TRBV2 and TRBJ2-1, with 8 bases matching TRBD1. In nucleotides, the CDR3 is TGTGCCAGCAGACAGAGACAGGGGAATTACAATGAGCAGTTCTTC. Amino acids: CASRQRQGNYNEQFF.